This is a list of T cell receptor beta chains from one sample in a study of shared clonotypes between healthy human individuals. The repertoire was sequenced with immunoSEQ multiplex PCR; TCRdb's copy has only in-frame clones and lacks some. The sample carries about 2 million clones, about 95% recorded once. What was sequenced was naive CD4+ T cells sorted from blood. All receptors come from a man aged 18 to 29 in good health. Each CDR3 is given without its conserved first and last residue.

>TRBJ2-5|TRBV28
ASTSNLATQY
>TRBJ2-2|TRBV11-2
ASSLVATTSPGELF
>TRBJ1-3|TRBV5-6
ASSFRQAGNTIY
>TRBJ1-6|TRBV2
ASSGGRKSSYNSPLH
>TRBJ1-2|TRBV27
ASSLSRDRVINYGYT
>TRBJ2-7|TRBV5-1
ASSTDTPSSYEQY
>TRBJ2-1|TRBV9
ASSAGSGSYNEQF
>TRBJ2-3|TRBV7-9
ASSLWTGPN
>TRBJ1-1|TRBV10-2
ASSERQSNTEAF
>TRBJ2-7|TRBV6-6
ASSTGTGVSYEQY
>TRBJ1-5|TRBV28
ASTIRGGWGNQPQH
>TRBJ2-7|TRBV18
ASSPRIPGYEQY
>TRBJ2-2|TRBV5-4
ASSLTPGAGTGELF
>TRBJ2-7|TRBV7-9
ASSLAHEQY
>TRBJ1-1|TRBV28
ASSLSKGDQVGAF
>TRBJ2-3|TRBV11-2
ASSLGTTDTQY
>TRBJ2-7|TRBV2
ASTVTTGAGEQY
>TRBJ1-1|TRBV14
ASSQGGGRDRPY
>TRBJ1-2|TRBV6-6
ASSYRARESGYT
>TRBJ2-7|TRBV29-1
SVLPGLAGREQY
>TRBJ1-6|TRBV5-1
ASSLGQGSHSPLH
>TRBJ2-4|TRBV19
ASSRGDSNIQY
>TRBJ2-5|TRBV14
ASSQNAVTQY
>TRBJ1-2|TRBV5-3
ARIWRGSARVKNYGYT
>TRBJ2-2|TRBV7-9
ASTRPGELF
>TRBJ1-2|TRBV4-1
ASSQDLTGSYSYT
>TRBJ1-1|TRBV27
ASSHVTLDITEAF
>TRBJ1-3|TRBV5-1
ASSFSGEPGNTIY
>TRBJ2-1|TRBV21-1
ASSKGPYCGDSYNEQF
>TRBJ2-5|TRBV5-4
ASSLPGQQNVETQY
>TRBJ1-2|TRBV6-5
ASSYRGPDGYT
>TRBJ2-1|TRBV27
ASSFGRASYNEQF
>TRBJ1-6|TRBV9
ASNAGQGNSPLH
>TRBJ1-2|TRBV10-3
AIAGGREDGYT
>TRBJ2-2|TRBV28
ASNSAGAPNTGELF
>TRBJ2-3|TRBV2
ASSAKQGAGTDTQY
>TRBJ1-2|TRBV7-8
ASSSGTGASSYGYT
>TRBJ2-7|TRBV13
ASSPPTTGRSSGEQY
>TRBJ1-1|TRBV9
ASSHRQGVAF
>TRBJ2-7|TRBV5-1
ASSLATDSYEQY
>TRBJ2-7|TRBV15
ATSSRTGLAYEQY
>TRBJ2-1|TRBV5-1
ASSPTSGTTIYNEQF
>TRBJ2-7|TRBV7-2
ASSIAGTTYEQY
>TRBJ1-5|TRBV6-1
ASSEEWGNQPQH
>TRBJ2-1|TRBV2
ASTRLAGMNNEQF